This T cell receptor (beta chain) was identified in a study of cytomegalovirus exposure and HLA in healthy donors. Points from the study as a whole: Presence/absence analyses treated sequencing depth as roughly uniform across donors. Within a later analysis, the majority of CMV-associated TCR beta chains appeared HLA-restricted. Accounts indicate the classifier identified cytomegalovirus status with strong specificity and sensitivity.

Germline V gene sequence: CDR1 WSHSY, CDR2 SAAADI. With 6 bases removed from V and 0 bases from J, the gap between germline ends came to 11 bases. The length of the CDR3 is 14 residues. Primers included in the PCR were 60 Vbeta and 13 Jbeta primers. Authors' methods: Later, roughly 86 million unique TCR beta chains were counted in an analysis, and roughly 10 million of them were shared. Profiled with immunoSEQ multiplex PCR; TCRdb holds only in-frame clones, not every one. That table gives V, J and clone size, and the DNA gave D and trimming. The repertoire includes over 200,000 clones, about 80% of them detected once, and more than 0.45% sits in the top ten. As for this clone: The antigen remains undetermined.

The sequencing input was PBMCs. V gene TRBV10-2 combines with J gene TRBJ1-1; D call uncertain. The clonotype was recovered from a woman in her forties in good health and CMV-seronegative. DNA for the CDR3: TGCGCCAGCAGGGTGACAAGCATGAACACTGAAGCTTTCTTT. Protein product: CASRVTSMNTEAFF.